The rows below give T cell receptor beta chains drawn from one sample of a study of technical replicates of blood from a handful of donors. Here immunoSEQ multiplex PCR was the method, and the copy in TCRdb shows in-frame clones only, minus some. The repertoire holds approximately 49,000 clones, with approximately 90% as singletons. What was sequenced was PBMCs. Receptor source: a human donor in good health. Some clones in this sample may be carry-over from other donors' samples. Each CDR3 is given with its conserved first and last residue. The order of the fields is J gene, V gene, CDR3 length, D gene, clone size, CDR3 protein, CDR3 DNA. The D gene is left open where the match is weak. Clone size appears in some rows only: once, few, many, or a class for an expanded clone.

j_gene: TRBJ1-4; v_gene: TRBV5-5; len: 15; d_gene: TRBD1; abundance: -; CDR3aa: CASSFEGQGWEKLFF; CDR3nt: TGTGCCAGCAGCTTTGAGGGACAGGGTTGGGAAAAACTGTTTTTT
j_gene: TRBJ1-2; v_gene: TRBV10-3; len: 16; d_gene: -; abundance: -; CDR3aa: CAISGDFSRGRGGYTF; CDR3nt: TGTGCCATCAGTGGTGATTTCTCCAGGGGACGGGGCGGCTACACCTTC
j_gene: TRBJ2-7; v_gene: TRBV4-1; len: 15; d_gene: -; abundance: -; CDR3aa: CASSLIGHPSDEQYF; CDR3nt: TGCGCCAGCAGCCTTATAGGACACCCTTCGGACGAGCAGTACTTC
j_gene: TRBJ2-3; v_gene: TRBV11-2; len: 15; d_gene: -; abundance: -; CDR3aa: CASSLGAISTDTQYF; CDR3nt: TGTGCCAGCAGCTTAGGGGCAATCAGCACAGATACGCAGTATTTT
j_gene: TRBJ2-5; v_gene: TRBV5-1; len: 16; d_gene: -; abundance: -; CDR3aa: CASSPSSSGPQETQYF; CDR3nt: TGCGCCAGCAGCCCCTCGTCAAGCGGGCCCCAAGAGACCCAGTACTTC
j_gene: TRBJ2-7; v_gene: TRBV7-2; len: 17; d_gene: -; abundance: -; CDR3aa: CASSFGGAGLSFYEQYF; CDR3nt: TGTGCCAGCAGCTTCGGAGGGGCGGGCCTCTCATTTTACGAGCAGTACTTC
j_gene: TRBJ2-2; v_gene: TRBV27; len: 13; d_gene: -; abundance: -; CDR3aa: CASWAAATGELFF; CDR3nt: TGTGCCTCTTGGGCAGCGGCAACCGGGGAGCTGTTTTTT
j_gene: TRBJ1-3; v_gene: TRBV7-9; len: 15; d_gene: -; abundance: -; CDR3aa: CASSLVVTSGNTIYF; CDR3nt: TGTGCCAGCAGCTTAGTGGTGACTTCTGGAAACACCATATATTTT
j_gene: TRBJ2-1; v_gene: TRBV30; len: 11; d_gene: -; abundance: -; CDR3aa: CAWKENNEQFF; CDR3nt: TGTGCCTGGAAAGAGAACAATGAGCAGTTCTTC
j_gene: TRBJ1-1; v_gene: TRBV5-1; len: 15; d_gene: TRBD1; abundance: -; CDR3aa: CASSIIGQGGRHAFF; CDR3nt: TGCGCCAGCAGTATAATCGGACAGGGGGGCCGGCACGCTTTCTTT
j_gene: TRBJ2-5; v_gene: TRBV7-3; len: 13; d_gene: -; abundance: -; CDR3aa: CASSGGGQETQYF; CDR3nt: TGTGCCAGCAGCGGCGGCGGTCAAGAGACCCAGTACTTC
j_gene: TRBJ1-5; v_gene: TRBV7-2; len: 13; d_gene: -; abundance: few; CDR3aa: CASSERVYQPQHF; CDR3nt: TGTGCCAGCAGCGAGAGGGTTTATCAGCCCCAGCATTTT
j_gene: TRBJ2-7; v_gene: TRBV4-3; len: 16; d_gene: -; abundance: -; CDR3aa: CASSQRAPRFTYEQYF; CDR3nt: TGCGCCAGCAGCCAACGAGCCCCACGGTTCACCTACGAGCAGTACTTC
j_gene: TRBJ2-7; v_gene: TRBV5-1; len: 14; d_gene: TRBD2; abundance: -; CDR3aa: CASSLAYREDEQYF; CDR3nt: TGCGCCAGCAGCTTGGCCTACCGGGAGGACGAGCAGTACTTC
j_gene: TRBJ1-5; v_gene: TRBV15; len: 15; d_gene: -; abundance: -; CDR3aa: CATSREYGSNQPQHF; CDR3nt: TGTGCCACCAGCAGAGAGTACGGTAGCAATCAGCCCCAGCATTTT
j_gene: TRBJ2-7; v_gene: TRBV30; len: 12; d_gene: -; abundance: -; CDR3aa: CASQKDSYEQYF; CDR3nt: TGTGCCTCACAAAAGGACAGTTACGAGCAGTACTTC
j_gene: TRBJ1-2; v_gene: TRBV29-1; len: 11; d_gene: -; abundance: -; CDR3aa: CSVEDRPGYTF; CDR3nt: TGCAGCGTTGAAGATCGTCCGGGCTACACCTTC
j_gene: TRBJ1-5; v_gene: TRBV4-1; len: 16; d_gene: -; abundance: -; CDR3aa: CASSQPGNTGNQPQHF; CDR3nt: TGCGCCAGCAGCCAACCAGGTAACACAGGCAATCAGCCCCAGCATTTT
j_gene: TRBJ2-5; v_gene: TRBV5-1; len: 15; d_gene: -; abundance: -; CDR3aa: CASSGQPGWSETQYF; CDR3nt: TGCGCCAGCAGCGGACAACCCGGGTGGTCAGAGACCCAGTACTTC
j_gene: TRBJ1-4; v_gene: TRBV2; len: 13; d_gene: -; abundance: -; CDR3aa: CASGTGVGEKLFF; CDR3nt: TGTGCCAGCGGTACCGGGGTTGGTGAAAAACTGTTTTTT
j_gene: TRBJ1-6; v_gene: TRBV4-2; len: 14; d_gene: -; abundance: -; CDR3aa: CASSNTGRNSPLHF; CDR3nt: TGTGCCAGCAGCAATACAGGGCGAAATTCACCCCTCCACTTT
j_gene: TRBJ1-5; v_gene: TRBV7-8; len: 13; d_gene: -; abundance: -; CDR3aa: CASSFRGNQPQHF; CDR3nt: TGTGCCAGCAGCTTCAGGGGTAATCAGCCCCAGCATTTT
j_gene: TRBJ2-7; v_gene: TRBV7-9; len: 19; d_gene: TRBD2; abundance: few; CDR3aa: CASTDSTGTSGGATYEQYF; CDR3nt: TGTGCCAGCACCGACTCGACCGGGACTAGCGGGGGGGCGACCTACGAGCAGTACTTC
j_gene: TRBJ1-2; v_gene: TRBV7-2; len: 14; d_gene: TRBD1; abundance: -; CDR3aa: CASSWGQGFDSYTF; CDR3nt: TGTGCCAGCAGCTGGGGACAGGGGTTTGATAGCTACACCTTC
j_gene: TRBJ2-7; v_gene: TRBV5-1; len: 12; d_gene: TRBD1; abundance: -; CDR3aa: CASSKRTGRQYF; CDR3nt: TGCGCCAGCAGCAAAAGGACAGGGAGGCAGTACTTC
j_gene: TRBJ1-4; v_gene: TRBV7-2; len: 13; d_gene: TRBD1; abundance: -; CDR3aa: CASGGGQGEKLFF; CDR3nt: TGTGCCAGCGGGGGGGGACAGGGTGAAAAACTGTTTTTT
j_gene: TRBJ2-6; v_gene: TRBV30; len: 15; d_gene: -; abundance: -; CDR3aa: CAWSVSGSGANVLTF; CDR3nt: TGTGCCTGGAGTGTTTCAGGCTCTGGGGCCAACGTCCTGACTTTC
j_gene: TRBJ1-5; v_gene: TRBV18; len: 15; d_gene: TRBD1; abundance: -; CDR3aa: CASSPRGQGNQPQHF; CDR3nt: TGTGCCAGCTCACCGAGGGGACAGGGCAATCAGCCCCAGCATTTT
j_gene: TRBJ2-7; v_gene: TRBV7-2; len: 15; d_gene: TRBD1; abundance: -; CDR3aa: CASSIGQGLTYEQYF; CDR3nt: TGTGCCAGCAGCATCGGACAGGGGCTAACCTACGAGCAGTACTTC
j_gene: TRBJ2-7; v_gene: TRBV11-3; len: 13; d_gene: -; abundance: -; CDR3aa: CASSQGFSYEQYF; CDR3nt: TGTGCCAGCAGCCAGGGCTTCTCCTACGAGCAGTACTTC
j_gene: TRBJ2-7; v_gene: TRBV27; len: 14; d_gene: TRBD2; abundance: -; CDR3aa: CASSLLGGGNEQYF; CDR3nt: TGTGCCAGCAGTTTATTGGGGGGGGGTAACGAGCAGTACTTC
j_gene: TRBJ2-3; v_gene: TRBV7-2; len: 15; d_gene: TRBD2; abundance: -; CDR3aa: CASTQGTSGTDTQYF; CDR3nt: TGTGCCAGCACCCAGGGGACTAGCGGGACAGATACGCAGTATTTT
j_gene: TRBJ1-5; v_gene: TRBV5-6; len: 13; d_gene: -; abundance: -; CDR3aa: CASSLGLNQPQHF; CDR3nt: TGTGCCAGCAGTCTCGGACTAAATCAGCCCCAGCATTTT
j_gene: TRBJ1-1; v_gene: TRBV4-2; len: 14; d_gene: -; abundance: -; CDR3aa: CASSQEGGKTRAFF; CDR3nt: TGTGCCAGCAGCCAAGAGGGGGGAAAAACAAGAGCTTTCTTT
j_gene: TRBJ2-7; v_gene: TRBV29-1; len: 11; d_gene: -; abundance: once; CDR3aa: CSVKTGYEQYF; CDR3nt: TGCAGCGTAAAAACGGGCTACGAGCAGTACTTC
j_gene: TRBJ2-5; v_gene: TRBV6-5; len: 15; d_gene: TRBD2; abundance: -; CDR3aa: CASSPSRTSGETQYF; CDR3nt: TGTGCCAGCAGTCCTTCTAGGACTAGTGGAGAGACCCAGTACTTC
j_gene: TRBJ1-2; v_gene: TRBV5-1; len: 14; d_gene: -; abundance: -; CDR3aa: CASSLSGAGYGYTF; CDR3nt: TGCGCCAGCAGCTTGTCTGGGGCCGGCTATGGCTACACCTTC
j_gene: TRBJ2-1; v_gene: TRBV9; len: 14; d_gene: TRBD2; abundance: -; CDR3aa: CASSVGGGGAEQFF; CDR3nt: TGTGCCAGCAGCGTAGGCGGCGGGGGGGCTGAGCAGTTCTTC
j_gene: TRBJ1-2; v_gene: TRBV19; len: 13; d_gene: -; abundance: once; CDR3aa: CASSIARDYGYTF; CDR3nt: TGTGCCAGTAGTATAGCCAGGGACTATGGCTACACCTTC
j_gene: TRBJ1-2; v_gene: TRBV7-2; len: 16; d_gene: TRBD1; abundance: -; CDR3aa: CASSLPRQGAWYGYTF; CDR3nt: TGTGCCAGCAGCCTCCCTAGACAGGGGGCGTGGTATGGCTACACCTTC
j_gene: TRBJ2-7; v_gene: TRBV28; len: 15; d_gene: TRBD1; abundance: -; CDR3aa: CASSSPRGRVYEQYF; CDR3nt: TGTGCCAGCAGTTCACCCAGGGGGCGCGTCTACGAGCAGTACTTC